A single sample is the source of the 6 T cell receptor beta chains below, sequenced in a study of cytomegalovirus exposure and HLA in healthy donors (dated by TCRdb to the late 2010s). To prepare the library, the immunoSEQ multiplex PCR assay was applied. TCRdb took over this immuneACCESS table, retaining in-frame rearrangements with V and J assigned. Such tables are incomplete; in checked studies, under half of the missing clones stem from an unresolved V gene, and the remainder is unexplained. For this sample the table gives 89,000 or so clones, of which approximately 93% were detected only once. The top ten hold around 1.1% of the sample. Material for sequencing was PBMCs. These receptors were collected from a woman aged 25 to 45 in good health and CMV-seropositive.

This chain connects TRBV2 to TRBJ2-1, with 9 bases identical to TRBD2. The CDR3 contains 14 residues. V was pared by 6 bases and J by 4 bases, with 4 bases of the junction left unmatched. CDR1 is SNHLY, CDR2 FYNNEI, per germline. This CDR3 reads CASRPSGEYNEQFF. The CDR3 DNA reads as TGTGCCAGCAGGCCTAGCGGGGAGTACAATGAGCAGTTCTTC.

This clone occurred a few times. The genes are TRBV12-5 and TRBJ2-2, with D unresolved. The CDR3 runs to 15 residues. Germline loops: CDR1 LGHNT, CDR2 FRNRAP. Trimming pared 2 bases from V and 2 bases from J, leaving 9 bases between. The CDR3 sequence is CASGLSSSNTGELFF. The DNA of the CDR3 is TGTGCTAGTGGTTTGTCGAGCTCAAACACCGGGGAGCTGTTTTTT.

The V call is TRBV28, the J call TRBJ2-1; 7 nucleotides line up with TRBD2. Germline CDR1 and CDR2: MDHEN and SYDVKM. This CDR3 is built from 16 residues. The J segment lost 4 bases and the V segment lost 6 bases, leaving 12 bases of the junction unmatched. CDR3 amino acids: CASSTPWEGLYNEQFF. The CDR3 DNA sequence: TGTGCCAGCAGCACACCCTGGGAGGGCCTTTACAATGAGCAGTTCTTC.

This clone was seen just once. The rearrangement joins TRBV7-2 to TRBJ1-1, with D possibly TRBD1 on 6 matching bases. In germline, CDR1 is SGHTA, CDR2 FQGNSA. This CDR3 is built from 14 residues. Trimming shortened V by 5 bases and J by 4 bases, and 14 bases separated the two germline ends. DNA of the CDR3: TGTGCCAGCAGCCCACAGGGTTTCGGCACTGAAGCTTTCTTT. Amino acids: CASSPQGFGTEAFF.

The rearrangement joins TRBV21-1 to TRBJ2-1; the table gives TRBD2 as D, unverified against the DNA. TRBV21-1 counts as a pseudogene. The CDR3 has 17 amino acids. The CDR3 coding sequence is TGTGCCAGCAGCAAAAGGGAAGGGGAGGGATCGGCAATAAAGCAGTTCTTC. Protein product: CASSKREGEGSAIKQFF.

The chain links TRBV19 to TRBJ1-3; D remains unclear. The CDR3 length is 14 residues. CDR1 is LNHDA, CDR2 SQIVND, per germline (reference sequence). Trimming took off 8 bases at V and 1 base at J, with 12 bases between the two ends. CDR3: CASLSPLSGNTIYF. The CDR3 DNA is TGTGCCAGTCTTTCCCCGTTGTCTGGAAACACCATATATTTT.